The present T cell receptor beta chain was sequenced within a study of control samples from healthy donors and cancer patients. The data were produced by immunoSEQ multiplex PCR, yet TCRdb's version contains in-frame clones alone and is incomplete. The sample has approximately 86,000 clones, 93% seen once. V trimming: 6 bases; J trimming: 7 bases; junction bases outside the gene matches: 14. Per germline, CDR1 SQVTM and CDR2 ANQGSEA. The CDR3 covers 14 residues. The sequencing sample was made of blood. This clonotype originated in a woman younger than 45 in good health. This chain connects TRBV29-1 to TRBJ2-5; 7 nucleotides line up with TRBD2. In nucleotides, the CDR3 is TGCAGCGTGTGTAGGAGCGGGGCCGTGGGGACCCAGTACTTC. Translating it yields CSVCRSGAVGTQYF.